This T cell receptor beta chain was sequenced for a study of cytomegalovirus exposure and HLA in healthy donors. General study results and limits: A previous analysis found most TCR beta V segments productive roughly 87% or roughly 30% of the time. Most observed TCR sequences were rare, whereas some public TCRs were detected in many donors. Most subjects' HLA-A and HLA-B alleles were reportedly predicted from TCR beta sequences.

The PCR used 60 Vbeta and 13 Jbeta primers. Libraries were prepared by immunoSEQ multiplex PCR; TCRdb keeps only in-frame clonotypes and omits some of them. The sample holds more than 100,000 clones; approximately 79% are singletons and the top ten take 0.95% to 1.4%. As regards this clone: The antigen remains unidentified.

Healthy bone marrow donors made up the donors. Trimming left V 0 bases short and J 1 base short, with 11 bases between. CDR1 and CDR2 from the germline V gene are SGDLS and YYNGEE. CDR3 length: 15 amino acids. Sequencing was carried out using PBMCs. The clonotype originates from a male donor in good health and CMV-seronegative. The chain couples TRBV9 to TRBJ2-7; D is unclear. CDR3 nucleotide sequence: TGTGCCAGCAGCGTAGCTATAGCCGGTTCCTACGAGCAGTACTTC. It yields the protein CASSVAIAGSYEQYF.